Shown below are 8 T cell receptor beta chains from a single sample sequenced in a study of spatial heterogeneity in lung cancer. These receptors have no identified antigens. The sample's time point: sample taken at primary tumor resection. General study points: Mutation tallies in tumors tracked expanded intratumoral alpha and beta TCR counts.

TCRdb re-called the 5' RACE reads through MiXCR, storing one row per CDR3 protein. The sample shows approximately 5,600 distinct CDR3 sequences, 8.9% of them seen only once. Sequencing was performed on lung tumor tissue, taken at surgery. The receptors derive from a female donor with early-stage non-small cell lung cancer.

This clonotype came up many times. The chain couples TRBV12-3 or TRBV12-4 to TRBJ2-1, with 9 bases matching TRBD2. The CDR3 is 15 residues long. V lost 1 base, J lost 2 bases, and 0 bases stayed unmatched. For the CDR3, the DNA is TGTGCCAGCAGTTTAGGGACTAGCGCCTACAATGAGCAGTTCTTC. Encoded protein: CASSLGTSAYNEQFF.

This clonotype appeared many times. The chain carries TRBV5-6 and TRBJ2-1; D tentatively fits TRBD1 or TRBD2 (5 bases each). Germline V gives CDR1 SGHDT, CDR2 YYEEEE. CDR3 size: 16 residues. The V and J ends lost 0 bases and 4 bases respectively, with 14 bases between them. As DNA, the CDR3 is TGTGCCAGCAGCTTGGTTTCGAGGGGCAAATACAATGAGCAGTTCTTC. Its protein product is CASSLVSRGKYNEQFF.

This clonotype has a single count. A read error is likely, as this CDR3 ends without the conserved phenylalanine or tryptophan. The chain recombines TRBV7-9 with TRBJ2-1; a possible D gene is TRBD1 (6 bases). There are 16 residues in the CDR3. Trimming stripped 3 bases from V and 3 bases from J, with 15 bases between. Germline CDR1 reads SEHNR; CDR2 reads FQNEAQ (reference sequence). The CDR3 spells CASSFLGQPSYNEQFC. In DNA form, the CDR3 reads TGTGCCAGCAGCTTCCTGGGACAACCCAGCTACAATGAGCAGTTCTGC.

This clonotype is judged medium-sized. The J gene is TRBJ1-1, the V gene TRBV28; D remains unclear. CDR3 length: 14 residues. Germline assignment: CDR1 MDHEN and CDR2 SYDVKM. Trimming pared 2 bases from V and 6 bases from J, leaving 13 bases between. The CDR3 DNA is TGTGCCAGCAGTTTAGGATCCGTTGGCTCTGAAGCTTTCTTT. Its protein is CASSLGSVGSEAFF.

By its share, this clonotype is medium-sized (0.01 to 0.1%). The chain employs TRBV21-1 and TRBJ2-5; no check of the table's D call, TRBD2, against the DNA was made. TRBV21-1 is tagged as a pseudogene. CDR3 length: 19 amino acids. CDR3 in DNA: TGTGCCAGCAGCAAACTGGTAGGAGAGCGGGAGGGCCCGGAAGAGACCCAGTACTTC. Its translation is CASSKLVGEREGPEETQYF.

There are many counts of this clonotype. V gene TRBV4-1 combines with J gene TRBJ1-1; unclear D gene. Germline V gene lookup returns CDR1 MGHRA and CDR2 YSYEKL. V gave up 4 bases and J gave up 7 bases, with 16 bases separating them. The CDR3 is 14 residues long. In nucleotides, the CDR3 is TGCGCCAGCAGCCTAGAGAGTCGGCCCGTTGAAGCTTTCTTT. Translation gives CASSLESRPVEAFF.

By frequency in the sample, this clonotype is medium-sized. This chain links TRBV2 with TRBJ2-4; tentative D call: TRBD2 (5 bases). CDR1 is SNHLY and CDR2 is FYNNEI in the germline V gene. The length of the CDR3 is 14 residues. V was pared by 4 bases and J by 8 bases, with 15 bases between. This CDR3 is CASSVGRTGDIQYF. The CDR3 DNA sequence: TGTGCCAGCAGTGTGGGCAGGACCGGGGACATTCAGTACTTC.

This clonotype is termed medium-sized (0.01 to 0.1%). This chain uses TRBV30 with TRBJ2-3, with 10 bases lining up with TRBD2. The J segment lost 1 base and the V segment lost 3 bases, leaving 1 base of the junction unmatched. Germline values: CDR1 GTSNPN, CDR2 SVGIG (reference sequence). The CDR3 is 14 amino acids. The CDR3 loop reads CAWSLAGGTDTQYF. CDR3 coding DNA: TGTGCCTGGAGCCTAGCGGGGGGCACAGATACGCAGTATTTT.